Presented here are 23 T cell receptor beta chains from one specimen sequenced in a study of blood T cell repertoires in COVID-19 (dated by TCRdb to the early 2020s). Library preparation used the immunoSEQ multiplex PCR assay. Imported from immuneACCESS, the table was reduced by TCRdb to in-frame sequences with V and J called. These copies leave out some clones; in studies compared against another copy, an unresolved V gene accounts for under half, and the cause of the remainder is not known. In this sample the table shows about 160,000 clones, more than 75% of which occur a single time. The ten largest clones capture roughly 2.1% of the sample. Sequenced sample: peripheral blood. The receptor source for this set is a man younger than 35 with acute or convalescent COVID-19.

The V gene is TRBV2, the J gene TRBJ1-5; D is ambiguous. Trimming removed 3 bases at V and 6 bases at J, with 9 bases between. The CDR3 has 13 amino acids. Germline CDR1 SNHLY, CDR2 FYNNEI. CDR3 loop: CASSEISGQPQHF. In DNA form, the CDR3 reads TGTGCCAGCAGTGAGATCAGCGGTCAGCCCCAGCATTTT.

Comments on this clone: Other nucleotide sequences from this sample produce the same CDR3. The chain carries TRBV5-1 and TRBJ2-1; TRBD1 agrees at 9 bases. Trimming removed 0 bases from V and 8 bases from J; junction bases left unmatched: 0. Germline CDR1 SGHRS, CDR2 YFSETQ. This CDR3 contains 13 residues. Here the CDR3 reads CASSLGQGDEQFF. The CDR3 DNA follows: TGCGCCAGCAGCTTGGGACAGGGGGATGAGCAGTTCTTC.

A note on this clone: A read error may produce the germline difference seen at one junction end. This sequence joins TRBV10-2 and TRBJ2-7; 13 nucleotides line up with TRBD2. Germline V CDR1 and CDR2: WSHSY, SAAADI. CDR3 length equals 14 residues. CDR3 coding DNA: TGCGCCAGCAGGGACCAGGGGACTAGCGGGATCGGGGACTTC. Translating it yields CASRDQGTSGIGDF.

CDR3 DNA: TGTGCCAGCAGCCAAGATTGGGGGGGTAATCAGCCCCAGCATTTT. This encodes CASSQDWGGNQPQHF. The chain is built from TRBV4-2 and TRBJ1-5; the D gene is possibly TRBD1 (5 bases). Trimming removed 0 bases at V and 4 bases at J, with 10 bases between. This CDR3 contains 15 residues. Germline lookup yields CDR1 LGHNA and CDR2 YNFKEQ.

The chain couples TRBV6-1 to TRBJ2-3; tentative D call: TRBD1 (5 bases). V gave up 3 bases and J gave up 5 bases, with 9 bases separating them. Germline lookup yields CDR1 MNHNS and CDR2 SASEGT. This CDR3 is built from 13 residues. The CDR3 DNA follows: TGTGCCAGCAGTGACAGGGTAGGAGATACGCAGTATTTT. Protein product: CASSDRVGDTQYF.

V and J are TRBV7-9 and TRBJ2-5, with D tentatively TRBD2 (6 bases). Trimming left V 4 bases short and J 4 bases short, with 10 bases between. The CDR3 spans 13 residues. Germline V gene lookup returns CDR1 SEHNR and CDR2 FQNEAQ (reference sequence). CDR3 in amino acids: CASSSGLRETQYF. The CDR3 DNA follows: TGTGCCAGCAGCTCGGGACTGAGAGAGACCCAGTACTTC.

The V call is TRBV15, the J call TRBJ1-3; D is possibly TRBD1 (6 bases). The germline gives CDR1 LNHNV, CDR2 YYDKDF (reference sequence). The CDR3 covers 15 residues. Trimming shortened V by 3 bases and J by 1 base, and 10 bases separated the two germline ends. The CDR3 sequence: CATSRAGESGNTIYF. CDR3 sequence (DNA): TGTGCCACCAGCAGGGCAGGGGAATCTGGAAACACCATATATTTT.

The J gene is TRBJ1-2, the V gene TRBV4-1; D might be TRBD1 (5 bases). Germline CDR1 is MGHRA and CDR2 is YSYEKL. The ends were cut back, 4 bases at V and 4 bases at J, with 19 bases in the middle. CDR3 length: 16 residues. The CDR3 sequence: CASSPQDSVPSYGYTF. The CDR3 nucleotides read TGCGCCAGCAGCCCCCAAGACAGTGTACCTAGCTATGGCTACACCTTC.

The gene calls are TRBV19 and TRBJ1-5, with D unresolved. Germline lookup yields CDR1 LNHDA and CDR2 SQIVND (reference sequence). The CDR3 contains 12 residues. V lost 7 bases, J lost 6 bases, and 10 bases lay in between. The CDR3 bases are TGTGCCAGTACGGGTTTTAGTCAGCCCCAGCATTTT. As protein: CASTGFSQPQHF.

Note on this clone: The junction and the germline gene differ at one end; a read error may be behind it. The chain is built from TRBV5-4 and TRBJ2-7; D is unclear. CDR1 SGHNT and CDR2 YYREEE come from the germline V gene (reference sequence). The CDR3 is 12 amino acids. This CDR3 is CASSLANSLPCF. The CDR3 DNA sequence: TGTGCCAGCAGCTTGGCCAACAGCCTCCCATGCTTC.

The J gene is TRBJ2-1, the V gene TRBV14; D not resolved. Between the trimmed V and J ends, which lost 0 bases and 8 bases, there was a span of 11 bases. The CDR3 sequence is 14 residues long. CDR1 is SGHDN, CDR2 FVKESK, per germline. In nucleotides, the CDR3 is TGTGCCAGCAGCCAAGACTGGGCGTCCGATGAGCAGTTCTTC. Protein product: CASSQDWASDEQFF.

V usage is TRBV21-1 and J usage is TRBJ2-1; the DNA was not compared with TRBD2, the D call given in the table. TRBV21-1 counts as a pseudogene. CDR3 length: 19 amino acids. CDR3 bases: TGTGCCAGCAGCAAAGGTAAAATAGAGGACTGGGCGGGAGACGGTGAGCAGTTCTTC. Residues: CASSKGKIEDWAGDGEQFF.

The chain carries TRBV5-1 and TRBJ2-3; TRBD2 aligns across 11 bases. The CDR3 extends over 17 amino acids. Trimming took 4 bases from V and 4 from J; bases not matched to a gene: 11. Germline V lookup: CDR1 SGHRS, CDR2 YFSETQ. In DNA, the CDR3 is TGCGCCAGCAGCGACCGTCTACTAGCGGGGGACTCAGATACGCAGTATTTT. Translation: CASSDRLLAGDSDTQYF.

The genes are TRBV12-3 or TRBV12-4 and TRBJ2-3; perhaps TRBD2 as D (5 bases). CDR3 length: 13 amino acids. V was clipped by 0 bases and J by 4 bases, with 5 bases between them. CDR3 DNA: TGTGCCAGCAGTTTAGCGGGAGCAGATACGCAGTATTTT. As protein: CASSLAGADTQYF.

The chain carries TRBV2 and TRBJ2-3, with 7 bases matching TRBD1. The CDR3 is 14 amino acids. V gave up 10 bases and J gave up 2 bases; unmatched junction bases: 9. Germline CDR1 SNHLY, CDR2 FYNNEI. The DNA of the CDR3 is TGTGCCAACCTGGGGACAGCCGCCACAGATACGCAGTATTTT. Amino acid sequence: CANLGTAATDTQYF.

The chain recombines TRBV25-1 with TRBJ1-1, with unresolved D. In germline, CDR1 is MGHDK, CDR2 SYGVNS. CDR3 size: 13 residues. Trimming took 6 bases from V and 1 from J, leaving 9 bases between them. The CDR3 sequence is CASRRESNTEAFF. In DNA, the CDR3 is TGTGCCAGCAGGAGAGAGTCGAACACTGAAGCTTTCTTT.

The chain is built from TRBV29-1 and TRBJ2-1; 14 bases fit TRBD2. The ends lost 4 bases at V and 6 bases at J; junction bases unmatched: 11. Germline loops: CDR1 SQVTM, CDR2 ANQGSEA. The CDR3 is 17 amino acids. CDR3 region: CSVGLAGGSPIPNEQFF. The CDR3 DNA follows: TGCAGCGTTGGACTAGCGGGAGGGAGCCCAATTCCCAATGAGCAGTTCTTC.

A single count supports this clone. The J gene is TRBJ2-1, the V gene TRBV10-1, with 9 bases fitting TRBD1. J gave up 7 bases and V 3 bases, and 7 bases lay outside the gene matches. Germline CDR1 WNHNN, CDR2 SYGVQD (reference sequence). This CDR3 is 15 amino acids long. Here the CDR3 DNA reads TGCGCCAGCAGTGAAGAGACAGGGGGGTTGAATGAGCAGTTCTTC. This encodes CASSEETGGLNEQFF.

This clone came up once. V and J are TRBV19 and TRBJ1-1, with TRBD1 matching over 9 bases. Germline CDR1 reads LNHDA; CDR2 reads SQIVND (reference sequence). V lost 7 bases, J lost 3 bases, and 15 bases stayed unmatched. This CDR3 has 17 residues. This CDR3 is CASTTLGQGIGYTEAFF. The CDR3 region has the DNA TGTGCCAGTACCACCCTTGGACAGGGGATAGGGTACACTGAAGCTTTCTTT.

This chain connects TRBV5-1 to TRBJ1-2; the match to TRBD1 covers 9 bases. Germline CDR1 SGHRS, CDR2 YFSETQ. Unmatched junction bases numbered 1, after V lost 1 base and J lost 6 bases. There are 13 residues in the CDR3. The CDR3 bases are TGCGCCAGCAGCTTGTGGACAGGGGATGGCTACACCTTC. Translating it yields CASSLWTGDGYTF.

The chain employs TRBV5-1 and TRBJ2-3; 8 bases map to TRBD2. The ends lost 1 base at V and 1 base at J; junction bases unmatched: 5. The CDR3 extends over 16 amino acids. Germline V lookup: CDR1 SGHRS, CDR2 YFSETQ. The CDR3, as DNA: TGCGCCAGCAGCTTGCGAAGCGGGGGACGCACAGATACGCAGTATTTT. This encodes CASSLRSGGRTDTQYF.

This rearrangement joins TRBV24-1 to TRBJ1-2, with TRBD1 as a possible D gene (5 bases). Germline V lookup: CDR1 KGHDR, CDR2 SFDVKD. The V end lost 4 bases, the J end lost 6 bases, and 14 bases lay between the germline ends. This CDR3 has 14 residues. CDR3 sequence reads: CATSDLRGQDGYTF. In DNA form, the CDR3 reads TGTGCCACCAGTGACTTGAGGGGTCAGGATGGCTACACCTTC.

This chain links TRBV30 with TRBJ1-5; D might be TRBD1 (6 bases). The CDR3 has 13 amino acids. The V and J ends lost 5 bases and 7 bases respectively, with 15 bases between them. The V gene's germline CDR1 is GTSNPN and CDR2 SVGIG (reference sequence). The CDR3 here is CAWSGGQGQPQHF. CDR3 nucleotides: TGTGCCTGGTCCGGGGGGCAAGGACAGCCCCAGCATTTT.